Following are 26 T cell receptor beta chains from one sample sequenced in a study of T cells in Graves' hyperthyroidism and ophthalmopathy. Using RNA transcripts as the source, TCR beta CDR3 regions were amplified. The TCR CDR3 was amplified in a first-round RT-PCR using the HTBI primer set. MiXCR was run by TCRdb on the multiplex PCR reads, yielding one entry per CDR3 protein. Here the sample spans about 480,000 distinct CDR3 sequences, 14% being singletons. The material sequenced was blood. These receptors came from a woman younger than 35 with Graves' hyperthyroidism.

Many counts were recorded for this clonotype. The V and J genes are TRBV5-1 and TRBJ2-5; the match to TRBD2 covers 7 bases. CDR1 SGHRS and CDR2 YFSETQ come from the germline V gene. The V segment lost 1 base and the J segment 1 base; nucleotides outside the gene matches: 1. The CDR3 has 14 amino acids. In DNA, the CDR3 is TGCGCCAGCAGCTTGAGCGGGGTCCAAGAGACCCAGTACTTC. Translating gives CASSLSGVQETQYF.

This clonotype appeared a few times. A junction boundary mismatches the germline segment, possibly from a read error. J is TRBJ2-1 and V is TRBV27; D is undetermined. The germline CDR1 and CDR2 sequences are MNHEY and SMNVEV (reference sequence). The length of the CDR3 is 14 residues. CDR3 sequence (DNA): TGTACCAGCAGTTATACGCTCGGTGAAAATGAGCAGTTCTTC. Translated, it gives CTSSYTLGENEQFF.

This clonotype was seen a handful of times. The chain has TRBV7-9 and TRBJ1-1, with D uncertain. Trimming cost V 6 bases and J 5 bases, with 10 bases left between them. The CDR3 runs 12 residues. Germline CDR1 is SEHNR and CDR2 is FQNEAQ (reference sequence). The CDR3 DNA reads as TGTGCCAGCAGAGAAGAGGGAACTGAAGCTTTCTTT. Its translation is CASREEGTEAFF.

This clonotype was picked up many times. The CDR3 here is CSARTTYNEQFF. CDR3 bases: TGCAGTGCTAGAACTACCTACAATGAGCAGTTCTTC. J is TRBJ2-1 and V is TRBV20-1; the D is unclear. The CDR3 sequence is 12 residues long. With 2 bases removed from V and 2 bases from J, the gap between germline ends came to 4 bases. Germline assignment: CDR1 DFQATT and CDR2 SNEGSKA (reference sequence).

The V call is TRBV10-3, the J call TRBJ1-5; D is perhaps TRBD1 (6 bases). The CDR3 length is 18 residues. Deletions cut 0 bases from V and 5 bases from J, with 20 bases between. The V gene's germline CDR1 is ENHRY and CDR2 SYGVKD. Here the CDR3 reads CAISESSAGQLFDQPQHF. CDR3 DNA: TGTGCCATCAGTGAGTCTTCGGCGGGACAACTTTTTGATCAGCCCCAGCATTTT.

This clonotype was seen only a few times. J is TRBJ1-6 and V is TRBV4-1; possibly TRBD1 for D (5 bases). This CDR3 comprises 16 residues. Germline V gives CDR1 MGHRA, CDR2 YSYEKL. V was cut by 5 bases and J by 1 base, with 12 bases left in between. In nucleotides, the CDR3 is TGCGCCAGCAGCTTAAGGGACGCATCCTATAATTCACCCCTCCACTTT. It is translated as CASSLRDASYNSPLHF.

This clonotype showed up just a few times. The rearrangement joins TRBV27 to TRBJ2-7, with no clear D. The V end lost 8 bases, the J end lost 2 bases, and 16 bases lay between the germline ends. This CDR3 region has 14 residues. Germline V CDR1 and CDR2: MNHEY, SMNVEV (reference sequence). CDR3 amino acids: CASSTKINAYEQYF. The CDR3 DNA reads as TGTGCCAGCTCTACGAAAATTAATGCCTACGAGCAGTACTTC.

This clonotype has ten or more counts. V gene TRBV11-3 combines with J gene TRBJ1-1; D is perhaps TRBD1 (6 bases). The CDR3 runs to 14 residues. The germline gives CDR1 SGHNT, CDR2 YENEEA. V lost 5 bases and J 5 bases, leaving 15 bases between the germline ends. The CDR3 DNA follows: TGTGCCAGCAGCAAGGGACACGGGAGAACTGAAGCTTTCTTT. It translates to CASSKGHGRTEAFF. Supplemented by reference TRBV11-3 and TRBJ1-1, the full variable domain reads EAGVVQSPRYKIIEKKQPVAFWCNPISGHNTLYWYLQNLGQGPELLIRYENEEAVDDSQLPKDRFSAERLKGVDSTLKIQPAELGDSAVYLCASSKGHGRTEAFFGQGTRLTVV.

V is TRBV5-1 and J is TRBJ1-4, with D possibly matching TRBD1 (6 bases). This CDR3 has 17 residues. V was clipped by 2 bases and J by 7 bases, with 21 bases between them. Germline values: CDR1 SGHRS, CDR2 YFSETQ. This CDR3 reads CASSLGTGPHIREKLFF. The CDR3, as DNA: TGCGCCAGCAGCTTAGGTACAGGGCCCCATATTCGTGAAAAACTGTTTTTT.

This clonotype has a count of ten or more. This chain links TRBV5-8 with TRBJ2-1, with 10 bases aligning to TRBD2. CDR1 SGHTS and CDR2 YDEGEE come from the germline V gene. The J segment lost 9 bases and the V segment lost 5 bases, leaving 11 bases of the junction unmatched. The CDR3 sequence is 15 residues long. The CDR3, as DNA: TGTGCCAGCAGACGTGCTAGCGGGAGTTTTCTTGAGCAGTTCTTC. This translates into CASRRASGSFLEQFF.

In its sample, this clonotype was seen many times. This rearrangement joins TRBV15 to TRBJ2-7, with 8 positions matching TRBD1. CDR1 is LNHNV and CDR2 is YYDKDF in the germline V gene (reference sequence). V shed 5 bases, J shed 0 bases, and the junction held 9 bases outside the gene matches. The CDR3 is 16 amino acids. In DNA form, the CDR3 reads TGTGCCACCAGCTTTACCGGGACAGGACTCTCCTACGAGCAGTACTTC. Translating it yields CATSFTGTGLSYEQYF.

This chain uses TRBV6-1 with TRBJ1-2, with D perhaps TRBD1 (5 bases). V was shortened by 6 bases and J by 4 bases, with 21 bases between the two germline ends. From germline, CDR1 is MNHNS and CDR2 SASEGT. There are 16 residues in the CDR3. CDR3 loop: CASRLARAGSFYGYTF. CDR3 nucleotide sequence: TGTGCCAGCAGGCTGGCCAGGGCTGGAAGTTTCTATGGCTACACCTTC.

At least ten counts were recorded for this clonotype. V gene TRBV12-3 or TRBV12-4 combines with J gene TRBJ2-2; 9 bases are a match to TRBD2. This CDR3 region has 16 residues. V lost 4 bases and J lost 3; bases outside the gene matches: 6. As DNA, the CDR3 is TGTGCCAGCAGTTCCAGACTAGCGGACTACACCGGGGAGCTGTTTTTT. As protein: CASSSRLADYTGELFF.

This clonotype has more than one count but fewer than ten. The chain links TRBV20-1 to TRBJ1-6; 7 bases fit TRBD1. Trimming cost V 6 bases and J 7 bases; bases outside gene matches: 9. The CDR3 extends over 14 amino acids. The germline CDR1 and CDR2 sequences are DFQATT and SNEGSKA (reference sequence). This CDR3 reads CSAQLQGGNSPLHF. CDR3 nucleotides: TGCAGTGCCCAACTGCAGGGGGGAAATTCACCCCTCCACTTT.

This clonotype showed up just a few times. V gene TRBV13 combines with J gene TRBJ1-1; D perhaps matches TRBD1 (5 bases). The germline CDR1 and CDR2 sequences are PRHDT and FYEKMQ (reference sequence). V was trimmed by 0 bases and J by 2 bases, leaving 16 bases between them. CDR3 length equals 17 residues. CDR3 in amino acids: CASSLGGFWGPNTEAFF. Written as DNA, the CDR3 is TGTGCCAGCAGCTTAGGCGGTTTTTGGGGACCTAACACTGAAGCTTTCTTT.

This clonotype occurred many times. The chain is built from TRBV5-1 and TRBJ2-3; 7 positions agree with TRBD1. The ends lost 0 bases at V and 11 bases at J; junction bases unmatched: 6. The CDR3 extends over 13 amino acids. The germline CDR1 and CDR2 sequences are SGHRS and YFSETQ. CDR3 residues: CASSLEGQQGQYF. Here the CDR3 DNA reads TGCGCCAGCAGCTTGGAGGGACAGCAGGGGCAGTATTTT.

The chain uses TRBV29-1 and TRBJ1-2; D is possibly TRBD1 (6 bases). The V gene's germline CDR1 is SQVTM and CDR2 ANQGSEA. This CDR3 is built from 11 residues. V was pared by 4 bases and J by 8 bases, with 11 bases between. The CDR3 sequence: CSVVRGYGYTF. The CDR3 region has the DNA TGCAGCGTTGTAAGGGGGTACGGCTACACCTTC. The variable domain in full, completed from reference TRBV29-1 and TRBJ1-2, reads SAVISQKPSRDICQRGTSLTIQCQVDSQVTMMFWYRQQPGQSLTLIATANQGSEATYESGFVIDKFPISRPNLTFSTLTVSNMSPEDSSIYLCSVVRGYGYTFGSGTRLTVV.

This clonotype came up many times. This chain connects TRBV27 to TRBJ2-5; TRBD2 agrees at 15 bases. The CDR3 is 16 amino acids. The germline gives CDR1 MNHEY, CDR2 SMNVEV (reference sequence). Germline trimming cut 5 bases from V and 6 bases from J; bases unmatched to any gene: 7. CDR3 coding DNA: TGTGCCAGCAGTCTAGGACTAGCGGGAGGGTTAAAGACCCAGTACTTC. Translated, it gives CASSLGLAGGLKTQYF.

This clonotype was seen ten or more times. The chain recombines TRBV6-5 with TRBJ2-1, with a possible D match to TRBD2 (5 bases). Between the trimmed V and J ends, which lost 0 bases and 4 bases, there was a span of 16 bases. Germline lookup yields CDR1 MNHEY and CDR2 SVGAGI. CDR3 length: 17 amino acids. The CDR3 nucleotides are TGTGCCAGCAGTTACTCCCCAGCAAGCGGCCAATACAATGAGCAGTTCTTC. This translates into CASSYSPASGQYNEQFF.

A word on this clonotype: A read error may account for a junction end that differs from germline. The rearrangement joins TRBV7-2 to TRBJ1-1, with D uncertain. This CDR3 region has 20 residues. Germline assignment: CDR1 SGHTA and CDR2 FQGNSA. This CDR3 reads CASSTFYTTTDIDPNTEVFF. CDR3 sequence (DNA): TGTGCCAGCAGCACATTCTACACCACGACCGATATTGACCCGAACACTGAAGTTTTCTTT.

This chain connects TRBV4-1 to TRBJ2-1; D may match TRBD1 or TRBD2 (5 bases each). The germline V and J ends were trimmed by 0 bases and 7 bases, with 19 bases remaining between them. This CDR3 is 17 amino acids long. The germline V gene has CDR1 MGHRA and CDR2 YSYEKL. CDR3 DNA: TGCGCCAGCAGCCAAGATAGGGGACGCGCCCGGAGTAATGAGCAGTTCTTC. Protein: CASSQDRGRARSNEQFF.

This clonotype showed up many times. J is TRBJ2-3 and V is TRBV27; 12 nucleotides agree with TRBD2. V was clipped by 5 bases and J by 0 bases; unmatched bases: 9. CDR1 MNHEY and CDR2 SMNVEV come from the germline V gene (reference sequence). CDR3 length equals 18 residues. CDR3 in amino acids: CASSHPGLAGPSTDTQYF. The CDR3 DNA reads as TGTGCCAGCAGTCACCCGGGACTAGCGGGTCCCAGCACAGATACGCAGTATTTT.

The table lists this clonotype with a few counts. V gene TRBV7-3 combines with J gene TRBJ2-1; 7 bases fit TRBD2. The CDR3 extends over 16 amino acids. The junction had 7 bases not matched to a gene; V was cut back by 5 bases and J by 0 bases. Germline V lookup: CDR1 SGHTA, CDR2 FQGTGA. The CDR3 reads CASSALRTSSYNEQFF. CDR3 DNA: TGTGCCAGCAGCGCTTTGAGGACTAGCTCCTACAATGAGCAGTTCTTC.

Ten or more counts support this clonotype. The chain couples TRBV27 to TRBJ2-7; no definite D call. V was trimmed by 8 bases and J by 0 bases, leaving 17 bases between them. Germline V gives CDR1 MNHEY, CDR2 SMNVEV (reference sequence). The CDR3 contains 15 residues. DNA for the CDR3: TGTGCCAGCTCCCCTTCCCCGGGTAGCTCCTACGAGCAGTACGTC. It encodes CASSPSPGSSYEQYV.

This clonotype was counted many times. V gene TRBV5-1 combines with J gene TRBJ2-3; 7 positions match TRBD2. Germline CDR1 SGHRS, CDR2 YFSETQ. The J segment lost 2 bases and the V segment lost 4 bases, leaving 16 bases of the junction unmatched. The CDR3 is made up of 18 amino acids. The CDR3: CASSTVRETILSTDTQYF. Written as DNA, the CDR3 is TGCGCCAGCAGCACGGTGCGGGAGACAATACTATCCACAGATACGCAGTATTTT.

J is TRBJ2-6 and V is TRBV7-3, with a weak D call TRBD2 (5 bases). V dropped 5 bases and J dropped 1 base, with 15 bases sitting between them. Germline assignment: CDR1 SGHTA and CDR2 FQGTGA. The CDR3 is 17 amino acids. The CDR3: CASSPPAVVSGANVLTF. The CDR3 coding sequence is TGTGCCAGCAGCCCCCCAGCGGTGGTATCTGGGGCCAACGTCCTGACTTTC.